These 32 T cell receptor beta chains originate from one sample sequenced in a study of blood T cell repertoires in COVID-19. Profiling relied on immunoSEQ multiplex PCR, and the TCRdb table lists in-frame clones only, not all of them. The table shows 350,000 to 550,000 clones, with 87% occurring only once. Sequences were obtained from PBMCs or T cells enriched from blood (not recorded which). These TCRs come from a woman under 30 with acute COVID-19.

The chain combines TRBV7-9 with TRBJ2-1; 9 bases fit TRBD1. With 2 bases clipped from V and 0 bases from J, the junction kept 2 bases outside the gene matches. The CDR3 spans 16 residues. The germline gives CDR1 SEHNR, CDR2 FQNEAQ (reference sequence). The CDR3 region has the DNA TGTGCCAGCAGCTTACCGACAGGGGGCTCCTACAATGAGCAGTTCTTC. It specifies CASSLPTGGSYNEQFF.

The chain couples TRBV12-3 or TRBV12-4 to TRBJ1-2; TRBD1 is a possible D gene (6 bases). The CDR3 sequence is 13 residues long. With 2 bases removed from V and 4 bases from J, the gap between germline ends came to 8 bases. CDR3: CASSLTGPYGYTF. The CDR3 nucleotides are TGTGCCAGCAGTTTAACAGGGCCCTATGGCTACACCTTC.

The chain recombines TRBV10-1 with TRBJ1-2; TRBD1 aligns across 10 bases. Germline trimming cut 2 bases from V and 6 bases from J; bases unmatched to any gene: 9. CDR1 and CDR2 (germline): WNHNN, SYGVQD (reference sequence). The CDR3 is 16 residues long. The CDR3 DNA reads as TGCGCCAGCAGTGAGCTGGGACAGGGGTCGCCGGATGGCTACACCTTC. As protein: CASSELGQGSPDGYTF.

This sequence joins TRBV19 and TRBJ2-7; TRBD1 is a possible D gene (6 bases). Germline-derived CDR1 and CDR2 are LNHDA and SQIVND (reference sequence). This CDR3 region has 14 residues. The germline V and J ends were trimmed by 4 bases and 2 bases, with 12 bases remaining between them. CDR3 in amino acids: CASSTPGQAYEQYF. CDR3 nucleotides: TGTGCCAGTAGTACACCGGGACAAGCCTACGAGCAGTACTTC.

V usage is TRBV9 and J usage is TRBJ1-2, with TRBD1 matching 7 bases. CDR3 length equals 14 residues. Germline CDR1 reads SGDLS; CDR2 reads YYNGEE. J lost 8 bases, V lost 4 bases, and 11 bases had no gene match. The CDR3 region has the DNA TGTGCCAGCAGCACTCACCTGACAGGGCTCGGCTACACCTTC. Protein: CASSTHLTGLGYTF.

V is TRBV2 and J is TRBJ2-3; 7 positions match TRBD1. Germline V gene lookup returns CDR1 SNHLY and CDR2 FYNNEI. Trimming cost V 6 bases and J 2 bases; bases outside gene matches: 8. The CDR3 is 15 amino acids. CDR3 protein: CASSDEGQNTDTQYF. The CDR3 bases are TGTGCCAGCAGCGATGAGGGACAGAACACAGATACGCAGTATTTT. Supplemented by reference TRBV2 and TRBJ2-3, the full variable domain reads EPEVTQTPSHQVTQMGQEVILRCVPISNHLYFYWYRQILGQKVEFLVSFYNNEISEKSEIFDDQFSVERPDGSNFTLKIRSTKLEDSAMYFCASSDEGQNTDTQYFGPGTRLTVL.

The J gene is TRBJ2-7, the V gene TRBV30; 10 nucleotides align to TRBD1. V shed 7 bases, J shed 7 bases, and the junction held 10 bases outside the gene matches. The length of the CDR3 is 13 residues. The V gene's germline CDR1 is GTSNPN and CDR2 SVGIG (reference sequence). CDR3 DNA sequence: TGTGCCTATCCGGGACAGGGGTTCTGGGAGCAGTACTTC. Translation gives CAYPGQGFWEQYF.

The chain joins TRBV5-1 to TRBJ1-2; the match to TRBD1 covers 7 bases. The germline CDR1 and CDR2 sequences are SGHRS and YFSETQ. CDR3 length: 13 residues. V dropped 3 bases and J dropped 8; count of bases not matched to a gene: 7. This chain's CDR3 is CASSYPQGGGYTF. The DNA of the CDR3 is TGCGCCAGCAGCTACCCCCAGGGGGGCGGCTACACCTTC. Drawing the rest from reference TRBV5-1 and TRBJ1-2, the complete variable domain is KAGVTQTPRYLIKTRGQQVTLSCSPISGHRSVSWYQQTPGQGLQFLFEYFSETQRNKGNFPGRFSGRQFSNSRSEMNVSTLELGDSALYLCASSYPQGGGYTFGSGTRLTVV.

CDR3 DNA: TGTGCCAGCAGCCAAGCTGTGACTCGAGAGCAGTACTTC. It encodes CASSQAVTREQYF. The V and J genes are TRBV3-1 (or the pseudogene TRBV3-2) and TRBJ2-7; D call uncertain. V lost 1 base, J lost 7 bases, and 11 bases lay in between. This CDR3 region has 13 residues. CDR1 and CDR2 from the germline V gene are LGHDT and YNNKEL (reference sequence).

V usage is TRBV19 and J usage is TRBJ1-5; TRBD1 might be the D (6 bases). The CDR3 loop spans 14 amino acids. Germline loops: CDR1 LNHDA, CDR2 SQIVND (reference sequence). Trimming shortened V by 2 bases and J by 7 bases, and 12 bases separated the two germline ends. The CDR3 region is CASSIKGVRQPQHF. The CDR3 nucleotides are TGTGCCAGTAGTATAAAGGGGGTAAGACAGCCCCAGCATTTT.

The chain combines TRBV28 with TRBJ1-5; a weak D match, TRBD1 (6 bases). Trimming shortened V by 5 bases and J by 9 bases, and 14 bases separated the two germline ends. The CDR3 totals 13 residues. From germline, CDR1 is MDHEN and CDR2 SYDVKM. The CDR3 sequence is CASSIETGRPQHF. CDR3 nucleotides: TGTGCCAGCAGTATCGAGACAGGACGGCCCCAGCATTTT.

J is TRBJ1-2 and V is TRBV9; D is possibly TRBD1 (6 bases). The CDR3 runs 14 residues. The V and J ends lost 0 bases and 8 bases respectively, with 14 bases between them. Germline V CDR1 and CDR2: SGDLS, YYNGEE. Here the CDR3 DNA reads TGTGCCAGCAGCGTAGCGGAGAGGGGGTACGGCTACACCTTC. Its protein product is CASSVAERGYGYTF.

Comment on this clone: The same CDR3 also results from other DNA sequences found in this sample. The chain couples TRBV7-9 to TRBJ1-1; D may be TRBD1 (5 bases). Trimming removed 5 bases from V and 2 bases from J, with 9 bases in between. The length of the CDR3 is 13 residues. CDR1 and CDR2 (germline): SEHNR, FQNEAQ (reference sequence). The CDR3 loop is CASSPQGNTEAFF. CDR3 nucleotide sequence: TGTGCCAGCAGCCCCCAGGGTAACACTGAAGCTTTCTTT. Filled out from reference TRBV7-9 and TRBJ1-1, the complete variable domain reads DTGVSQNPRHKITKRGQNVTFRCDPISEHNRLYWYRQTLGQGPEFLTYFQNEAQLEKSRLLSDRFSAERPKGSFSTLEIQRTEQGDSAMYLCASSPQGNTEAFFGQGTRLTVV.

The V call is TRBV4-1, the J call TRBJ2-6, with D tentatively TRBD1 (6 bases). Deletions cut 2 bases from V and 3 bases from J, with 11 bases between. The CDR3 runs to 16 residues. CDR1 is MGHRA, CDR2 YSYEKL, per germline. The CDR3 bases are TGCGCCAGCAGCCAAAATTGGGGGCTTGGGGCCAACGTCCTGACTTTC. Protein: CASSQNWGLGANVLTF.

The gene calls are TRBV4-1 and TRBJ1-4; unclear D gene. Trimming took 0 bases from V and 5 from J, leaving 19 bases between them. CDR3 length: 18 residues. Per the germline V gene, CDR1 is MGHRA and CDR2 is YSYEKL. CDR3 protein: CASSQDPTRRTKNEKLFF. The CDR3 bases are TGCGCCAGCAGCCAAGATCCCACTCGGAGGACGAAGAATGAAAAACTGTTTTTT.

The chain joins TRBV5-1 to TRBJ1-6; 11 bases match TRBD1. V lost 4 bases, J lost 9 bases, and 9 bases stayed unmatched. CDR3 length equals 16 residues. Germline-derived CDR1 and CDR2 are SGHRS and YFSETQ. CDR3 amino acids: CASSAGTGGTGSPLHF. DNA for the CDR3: TGCGCCAGCAGCGCGGGGACAGGGGGTACCGGTTCACCCCTCCACTTT.

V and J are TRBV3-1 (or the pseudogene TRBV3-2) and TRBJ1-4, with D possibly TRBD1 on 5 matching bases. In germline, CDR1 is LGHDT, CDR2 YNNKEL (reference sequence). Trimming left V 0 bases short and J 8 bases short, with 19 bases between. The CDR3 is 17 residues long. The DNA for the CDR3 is TGTGCCAGCAGCCAAGACGGGAGGGGAATCGGCGAGGAAAAACTGTTTTTT. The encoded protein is CASSQDGRGIGEEKLFF.

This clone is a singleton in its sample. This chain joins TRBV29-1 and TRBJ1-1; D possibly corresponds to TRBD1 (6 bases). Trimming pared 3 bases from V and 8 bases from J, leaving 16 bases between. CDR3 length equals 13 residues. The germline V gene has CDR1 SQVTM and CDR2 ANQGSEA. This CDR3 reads CSVDRGALGEAFF. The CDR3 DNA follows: TGCAGCGTTGACAGGGGAGCCCTCGGGGAAGCTTTCTTT.

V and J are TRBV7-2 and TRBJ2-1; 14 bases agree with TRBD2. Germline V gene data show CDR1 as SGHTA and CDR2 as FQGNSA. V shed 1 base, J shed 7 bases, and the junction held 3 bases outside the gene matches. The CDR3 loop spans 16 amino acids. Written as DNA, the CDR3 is TGTGCCAGCAGCTTAGAGACTAGCGGGGGGGCTAATGAGCAGTTCTTC. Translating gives CASSLETSGGANEQFF.

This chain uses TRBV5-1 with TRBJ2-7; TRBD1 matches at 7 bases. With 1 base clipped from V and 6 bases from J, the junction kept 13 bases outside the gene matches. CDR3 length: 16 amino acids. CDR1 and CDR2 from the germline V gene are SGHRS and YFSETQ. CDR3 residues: CASSLNYGTAAVEQYF. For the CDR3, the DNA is TGCGCCAGCAGCTTGAATTATGGGACAGCAGCGGTCGAGCAGTACTTC.

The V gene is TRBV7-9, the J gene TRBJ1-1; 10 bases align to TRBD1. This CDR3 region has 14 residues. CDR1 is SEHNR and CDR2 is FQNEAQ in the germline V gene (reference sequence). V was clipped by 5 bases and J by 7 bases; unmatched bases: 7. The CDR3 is CASSIPGQGIEAFF. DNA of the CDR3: TGTGCCAGCAGCATACCGGGACAGGGGATTGAAGCTTTCTTT.

CDR3 sequence: CASSLTSGIYEQYF. In DNA form, the CDR3 reads TGTGCCAGCAGCCTCACTTCGGGGATCTACGAGCAGTACTTC. This chain uses TRBV7-6 with TRBJ2-7, with a tentative D call TRBD2 (5 bases). The CDR3 contains 14 residues. V was shortened by 5 bases and J by 3 bases, with 14 bases between the two germline ends. Germline-derived CDR1 and CDR2 are SGHVS and FNYEAQ.

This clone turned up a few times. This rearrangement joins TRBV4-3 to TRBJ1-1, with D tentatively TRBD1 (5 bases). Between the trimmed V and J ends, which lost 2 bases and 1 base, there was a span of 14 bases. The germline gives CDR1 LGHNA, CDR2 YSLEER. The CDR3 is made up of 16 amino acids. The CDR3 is CASSQKPGTANTEAFF. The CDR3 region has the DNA TGCGCCAGCAGCCAAAAGCCCGGGACTGCGAACACTGAAGCTTTCTTT.

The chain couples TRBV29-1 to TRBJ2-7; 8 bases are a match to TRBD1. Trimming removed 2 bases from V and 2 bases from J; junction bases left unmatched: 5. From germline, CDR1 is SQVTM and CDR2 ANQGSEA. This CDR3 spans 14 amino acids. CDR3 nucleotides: TGCAGCGTTGAATTCCGGGACAGGACCTACGAGCAGTACTTC. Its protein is CSVEFRDRTYEQYF.

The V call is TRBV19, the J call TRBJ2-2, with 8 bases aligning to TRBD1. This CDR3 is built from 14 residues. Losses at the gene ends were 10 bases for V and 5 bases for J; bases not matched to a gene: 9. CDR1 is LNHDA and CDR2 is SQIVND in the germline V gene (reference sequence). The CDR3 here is CATGDRLNTGELFF. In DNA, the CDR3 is TGTGCCACTGGGGACAGGTTAAATACCGGGGAGCTGTTTTTT.

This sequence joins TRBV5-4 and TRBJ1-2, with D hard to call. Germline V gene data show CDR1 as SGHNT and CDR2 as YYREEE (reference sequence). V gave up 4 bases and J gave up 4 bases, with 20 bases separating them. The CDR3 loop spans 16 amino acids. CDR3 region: CASSPAPGGFLYGYTF. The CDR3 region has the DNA TGTGCCAGCAGCCCCGCGCCAGGAGGTTTTCTCTATGGCTACACCTTC.

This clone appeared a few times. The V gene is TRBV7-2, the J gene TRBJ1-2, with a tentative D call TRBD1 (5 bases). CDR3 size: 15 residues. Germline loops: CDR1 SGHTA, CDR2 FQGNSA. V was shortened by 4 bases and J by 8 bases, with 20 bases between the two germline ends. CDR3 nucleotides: TGTGCCAGCAGCTCCCCCGGGGGGACTGCAAACGGCTACACCTTC. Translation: CASSSPGGTANGYTF.

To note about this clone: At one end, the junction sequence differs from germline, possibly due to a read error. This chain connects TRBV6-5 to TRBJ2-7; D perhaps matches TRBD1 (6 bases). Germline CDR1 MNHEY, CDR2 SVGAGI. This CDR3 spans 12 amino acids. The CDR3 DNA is TGTGCCAGCAATTACAGGGAGAACGAGCAGTACTTC. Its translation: CASNYRENEQYF.

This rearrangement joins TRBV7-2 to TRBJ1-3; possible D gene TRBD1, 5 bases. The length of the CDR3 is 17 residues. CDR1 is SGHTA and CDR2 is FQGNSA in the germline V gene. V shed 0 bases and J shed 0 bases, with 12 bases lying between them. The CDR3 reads CASSLAQGRGSGNTIYF. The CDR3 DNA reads TGTGCCAGCAGCTTAGCGCAGGGAAGGGGCTCTGGAAACACCATATATTTT. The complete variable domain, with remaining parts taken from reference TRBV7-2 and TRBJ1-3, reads GAGVSQSPSNKVTEKGKDVELRCDPISGHTALYWYRQSLGQGLEFLIYFQGNSAPDKSGLPSDRFSAERTGGSVSTLTIQRTQQEDSAVYLCASSLAQGRGSGNTIYFGEGSWLTVV.

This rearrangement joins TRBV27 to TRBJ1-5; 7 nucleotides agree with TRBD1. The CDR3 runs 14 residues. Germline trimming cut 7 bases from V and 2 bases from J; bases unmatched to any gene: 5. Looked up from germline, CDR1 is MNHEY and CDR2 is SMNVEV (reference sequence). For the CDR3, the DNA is TGTGCCAGCACCGACAGGGCCGGCAATCAGCCCCAGCATTTT. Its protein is CASTDRAGNQPQHF.

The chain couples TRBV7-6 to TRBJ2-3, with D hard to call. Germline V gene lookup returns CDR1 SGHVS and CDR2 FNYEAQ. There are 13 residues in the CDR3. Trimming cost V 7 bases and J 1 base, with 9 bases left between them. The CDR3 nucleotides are TGTGCCAGCACCCCGGCGGGCACAGATACGCAGTATTTT. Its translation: CASTPAGTDTQYF.

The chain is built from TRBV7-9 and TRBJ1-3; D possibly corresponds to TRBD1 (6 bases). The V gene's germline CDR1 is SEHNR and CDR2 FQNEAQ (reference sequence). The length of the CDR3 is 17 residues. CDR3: CATTPGPRGATGNTIYF. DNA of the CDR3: TGTGCTACCACCCCCGGTCCGCGGGGGGCAACTGGAAACACCATATATTTT.